This entry lists 29 T cell receptor beta chains sequenced from one sample in a study of blood T cell repertoires in COVID-19. The table came from immunoSEQ multiplex PCR; TCRdb's copy has only in-frame clones and leaves some out. The data show fewer than 95,000 clones, 70% to 90% seen once. Sequences were obtained from peripheral blood. These receptors originate from a man between 60 and 75 years old with acute or convalescent COVID-19.

This clone was seen only once. The chain carries TRBV7-6 and TRBJ2-4, with 9 positions matching TRBD1. CDR1 and CDR2 (germline): SGHVS, FNYEAQ. Trimming removed 5 bases from V and 8 bases from J; junction bases left unmatched: 7. This CDR3 has 14 residues. The CDR3 DNA reads TGTGCCAGCAGCCCCGGGACAGGGACTTACATTCAGTACTTC. Protein: CASSPGTGTYIQYF.

V and J are TRBV19 and TRBJ1-5; D gene ambiguous. Deletions cut 3 bases from V and 6 bases from J, with 15 bases between. The germline CDR1 and CDR2 sequences are LNHDA and SQIVND (reference sequence). This CDR3 region has 15 residues. The CDR3 region is CASSIGHQGSQPQHF. CDR3 nucleotides: TGTGCCAGTAGTATCGGGCACCAAGGGAGTCAGCCCCAGCATTTT.

This rearrangement joins TRBV30 to TRBJ2-5; no clear D. Looked up from germline, CDR1 is GTSNPN and CDR2 is SVGIG (reference sequence). There are 13 residues in the CDR3. For the CDR3, the DNA is TGTGCTTTTTCCCGCGGCCGTGAAGAGACCCAGTACTTC. It translates to CAFSRGREETQYF.

The rearrangement joins TRBV27 to TRBJ2-2; D uncertain. The V gene lost 10 bases and the J gene lost 0 bases, with 12 bases spanning the gap. The CDR3 is 14 residues long. The germline gives CDR1 MNHEY, CDR2 SMNVEV (reference sequence). The CDR3 coding sequence is TGTGCCACTACCCTAGATTCGAACACCGGGGAGCTGTTTTTT. Translating it yields CATTLDSNTGELFF.

V gene TRBV20-1 combines with J gene TRBJ1-1; the D is unclear. Germline CDR1 and CDR2: DFQATT and SNEGSKA (reference sequence). CDR3 size: 11 residues. Trimming pared 3 bases from V and 6 bases from J, leaving 8 bases between. The DNA for the CDR3 is TGCAGTGCTAGGGGCCCGGCTGAAGCTTTCTTT. Protein sequence: CSARGPAEAFF.

V gene TRBV11-3 combines with J gene TRBJ2-5, with 10 bases identical to TRBD1. Per germline, CDR1 SGHNT and CDR2 YENEEA. J lost 5 bases, V lost 1 base, and 4 bases had no gene match. The CDR3 length is 15 residues. CDR3 DNA: TGTGCCAGCAGCTTAGGGGGACAGGGGACGGAGACCCAGTACTTC. Its translation: CASSLGGQGTETQYF.

V gene TRBV14 combines with J gene TRBJ2-1; 7 bases fit TRBD1. Germline assignment: CDR1 SGHDN and CDR2 FVKESK. CDR3 length: 17 amino acids. V lost 2 bases to trimming and J lost 4 bases; unmatched junction nucleotides: 11. Here the CDR3 DNA reads TGTGCCAGCAGCCAATTTACCCCGGGACAGTTATACAATGAGCAGTTCTTC. Translating gives CASSQFTPGQLYNEQFF. Based on the CDR3 plus reference TRBV14 and TRBJ2-1, the full variable domain is EAGVTQFPSHSVIEKGQTVTLRCDPISGHDNLYWYRRVMGKEIKFLLHFVKESKQDESGMPNNRFLAERTGGTYSTLKVQPAELEDSGVYFCASSQFTPGQLYNEQFFGPGTRLTVL.

This chain uses TRBV24-1 with TRBJ2-2, with TRBD2 as a possible D gene (5 bases). CDR3 length equals 15 residues. Trimming removed 3 bases from V and 5 bases from J, with 12 bases in between. The V gene's germline CDR1 is KGHDR and CDR2 SFDVKD. The CDR3 loop is CATSDEGRRTGELFF. Written as DNA, the CDR3 is TGTGCCACCAGTGATGAGGGCCGGAGGACCGGGGAGCTGTTTTTT.

The CDR3: CASSFYSDQAEAFF. CDR3 sequence (DNA): TGTGCCAGTAGTTTCTACTCCGACCAGGCTGAAGCTTTCTTT. The chain has TRBV19 and TRBJ1-1, with D hard to call. V gave up 5 bases and J gave up 6 bases, with 16 bases separating them. The germline gives CDR1 LNHDA, CDR2 SQIVND (reference sequence). The CDR3 length is 14 residues.

This chain connects TRBV10-1 to TRBJ2-7; D is unclear. V was clipped by 0 bases and J by 6 bases, with 12 bases between them. Germline CDR1 reads WNHNN; CDR2 reads SYGVQD (reference sequence). The CDR3 length is 14 residues. The CDR3 here is CASSESVSFSEQYF. CDR3 coding DNA: TGCGCCAGCAGTGAGTCGGTCAGTTTTTCCGAGCAGTACTTC.

The rearrangement joins TRBV5-1 to TRBJ2-7; TRBD2 matches 15 bases. J gave up 6 bases and V 3 bases, and 10 bases lay outside the gene matches. Looked up from germline, CDR1 is SGHRS and CDR2 is YFSETQ. The CDR3 runs 17 residues. CDR3 DNA: TGCGCCAGCAGCTCGGGACTAGCGGGAGGCTCCCCTTTCGAGCAGTACTTC. Protein: CASSSGLAGGSPFEQYF.

This chain uses TRBV6-5 with TRBJ1-5, with D perhaps matching TRBD1 (5 bases). V shed 6 bases and J shed 7 bases, with 16 bases lying between them. From germline, CDR1 is MNHEY and CDR2 SVGAGI. There are 14 residues in the CDR3. The CDR3 region is CASRPPGGNQPQHF. CDR3 nucleotides: TGTGCCAGCAGACCTCCGGGGGGGAACCAGCCCCAGCATTTT.

The chain has TRBV14 and TRBJ1-1; a possible D gene is TRBD1 (5 bases). V was shortened by 2 bases and J by 1 base, with 17 bases between the two germline ends. Germline V CDR1 and CDR2: SGHDN, FVKESK. The CDR3 sequence is 17 residues long. CDR3 region: CASSQSSLGTGNTEAFF. The DNA of the CDR3 is TGTGCCAGCAGCCAATCTAGTTTGGGAACAGGGAACACTGAAGCTTTCTTT.

This clone was picked up one time. This rearrangement joins TRBV28 to TRBJ1-4; 8 nucleotides match TRBD1. CDR1 is MDHEN and CDR2 is SYDVKM in the germline V gene. The CDR3 is 14 amino acids. V lost 6 bases, J lost 5 bases, and 5 bases stayed unmatched. Here the CDR3 reads CASSVQGVNEKLFF. CDR3 DNA: TGTGCCAGCAGCGTACAGGGGGTCAATGAAAAACTGTTTTTT.

The chain uses TRBV5-1 and TRBJ1-2, with D perhaps matching TRBD1 (5 bases). Germline CDR1 reads SGHRS; CDR2 reads YFSETQ. There are 15 residues in the CDR3. V was trimmed by 4 bases and J by 3 bases, leaving 16 bases between them. Here the CDR3 reads CASSQAGGADYGYTF. CDR3 nucleotides: TGCGCCAGCAGCCAAGCGGGGGGAGCAGACTATGGCTACACCTTC. Full variable domain (missing parts from reference TRBV5-1 and TRBJ1-2): KAGVTQTPRYLIKTRGQQVTLSCSPISGHRSVSWYQQTPGQGLQFLFEYFSETQRNKGNFPGRFSGRQFSNSRSEMNVSTLELGDSALYLCASSQAGGADYGYTFGSGTRLTVV.

The CDR3 here is CASSLAAYEQYF. CDR3 coding DNA: TGTGCCAGCAGCTTAGCGGCCTACGAGCAGTACTTC. The genes are TRBV6-5 and TRBJ2-7; a weak D match, TRBD2 (6 bases). This CDR3 is built from 12 residues. V lost 6 bases to trimming and J lost 2 bases, with 8 bases between them. Germline V gene data show CDR1 as MNHEY and CDR2 as SVGAGI.

The chain has TRBV5-1 and TRBJ1-2; a possible D gene is TRBD1 (5 bases). CDR1 is SGHRS, CDR2 YFSETQ, per germline. V was cut by 0 bases and J by 4 bases, with 7 bases left in between. CDR3 length: 13 residues. The CDR3 DNA follows: TGCGCCAGCAGCTTGGCCGACAGCTATGGCTACACCTTC. This codes for CASSLADSYGYTF. Variable domain in full (rest from reference TRBV5-1 and TRBJ1-2): KAGVTQTPRYLIKTRGQQVTLSCSPISGHRSVSWYQQTPGQGLQFLFEYFSETQRNKGNFPGRFSGRQFSNSRSEMNVSTLELGDSALYLCASSLADSYGYTFGSGTRLTVV.

Only one count was recorded for this clone. An end of the junction does not agree with germline; a read error may underlie this. The chain couples TRBV9 to TRBJ2-7, with TRBD2 matching 7 bases. Looked up from germline, CDR1 is SGDLS and CDR2 is YYNGEE. There are 16 residues in the CDR3. CDR3 amino acids: CASSVEGGARPYELYF. The CDR3 DNA reads as TGTGCCAGCAGCGTAGAGGGAGGGGCACGTCCTTACGAGCTGTACTTC.

This chain uses TRBV30 with TRBJ2-5; 11 bases agree with TRBD1. The length of the CDR3 is 14 residues. The V and J ends lost 3 bases and 5 bases, in that order; junction bases with no gene match: 5. Germline CDR1 and CDR2: GTSNPN and SVGIG (reference sequence). This CDR3 is CAWRRTGGLETQYF. CDR3 coding DNA: TGTGCCTGGAGGAGGACAGGGGGCCTGGAGACCCAGTACTTC.

This clone appeared a single time. The chain combines TRBV6-5 with TRBJ2-7; 7 positions agree with TRBD1. Germline loops: CDR1 MNHEY, CDR2 SVGAGI. This CDR3 is 16 amino acids long. J gave up 0 bases and V 4 bases, and 9 bases lay outside the gene matches. CDR3 sequence: CASSFSRTGNSYEQYF. As DNA, the CDR3 is TGTGCCAGCAGTTTCTCGAGGACAGGAAACTCCTACGAGCAGTACTTC.

The chain is built from TRBV7-9 and TRBJ2-3, with D hard to call. Trimming pared 3 bases from V and 0 bases from J, leaving 7 bases between. This CDR3 contains 14 residues. Germline lookup yields CDR1 SEHNR and CDR2 FQNEAQ (reference sequence). CDR3 nucleotide sequence: TGTGCCAGCAGCTTGACCGGGAGCACAGATACGCAGTATTTT. This sequence encodes CASSLTGSTDTQYF.

The CDR3 protein is CASNRDTIYENTGELFF. DNA for the CDR3: TGTGCCAGCAATCGGGACACGATCTACGAGAACACCGGGGAGCTGTTTTTT. V and J are TRBV6-6 and TRBJ2-2; D possibly corresponds to TRBD1 (6 bases). Germline V gene sequence: CDR1 MNHNY, CDR2 SVGAGI (reference sequence). Trimming took off 7 bases at V and 1 base at J, with 19 bases between the two ends. The CDR3 is 17 residues long.

The chain carries TRBV27 and TRBJ2-7; 10 positions agree with TRBD1. Germline V CDR1 and CDR2: MNHEY, SMNVEV (reference sequence). J was trimmed by 6 bases and V by 5 bases; bases with no gene match: 7. CDR3 size: 14 residues. CDR3 region: CASSHGTGVGEQYF. The CDR3 coding sequence is TGTGCCAGCAGTCACGGGACAGGGGTAGGCGAGCAGTACTTC.

The genes are TRBV10-3 and TRBJ2-2; D is ambiguous. The length of the CDR3 is 16 residues. Germline V CDR1 and CDR2: ENHRY, SYGVKD. Trimming removed 0 bases from V and 2 bases from J, with 10 bases in between. CDR3 DNA: TGTGCCATCAGTGAGTCGGTAGTATCAAACACCGGGGAGCTGTTTTTT. Translated: CAISESVVSNTGELFF.

The chain employs TRBV20-1 and TRBJ1-5; D is unresolved. The ends were cut back, 3 bases at V and 2 bases at J, with 11 bases in the middle. The CDR3 loop spans 14 amino acids. From germline, CDR1 is DFQATT and CDR2 SNEGSKA (reference sequence). The CDR3: CSASRQAGNQPQHF. CDR3 sequence (DNA): TGCAGTGCTAGTAGGCAGGCAGGCAATCAGCCCCAGCATTTT.

The J gene is TRBJ1-1, the V gene TRBV27, with D maybe TRBD1 (5 bases). V was shortened by 8 bases and J by 7 bases, with 17 bases between the two germline ends. This CDR3 region has 13 residues. Looked up from germline, CDR1 is MNHEY and CDR2 is SMNVEV (reference sequence). CDR3 bases: TGTGCCAGCTCCCTAGGCGGGGGGAATGAAGCTTTCTTT. It is translated as CASSLGGGNEAFF.

This chain links TRBV24-1 with TRBJ1-2; 8 positions match TRBD1. V was pared by 3 bases and J by 4 bases, with 0 bases of the junction left unmatched. This CDR3 comprises 13 residues. Germline V gene data show CDR1 as KGHDR and CDR2 as SFDVKD. For the CDR3, the DNA is TGTGCCACCAGTGATACAGGGGGCTATGGCTACACCTTC. This gives the protein CATSDTGGYGYTF.

V and J are TRBV15 and TRBJ2-1; 7 positions match TRBD2. Trimming at V came to 0 bases and at J to 9 bases, leaving 8 bases not matched to a gene. The CDR3 has 15 residues. Per germline, CDR1 LNHNV and CDR2 YYDKDF (reference sequence). The DNA of the CDR3 is TGTGCCACCAGCAGAGATGTGGCGGGAGTAGTTGAGCAGTTCTTC. It yields the protein CATSRDVAGVVEQFF. The variable domain in full, with the rest retrieved from reference TRBV15 and TRBJ2-1, is DAMVIQNPRYQVTQFGKPVTLSCSQTLNHNVMYWYQQKSSQAPKLLFHYYDKDFNNEADTPDNFQSRRPNTSFCFLDIRSPGLGDTAMYLCATSRDVAGVVEQFFGPGTRLTVL.

V gene TRBV5-1 combines with J gene TRBJ2-1, with 7 bases fitting TRBD2. Germline CDR1 and CDR2: SGHRS and YFSETQ. This CDR3 has 16 amino acids. Trimming removed 3 bases from V and 2 bases from J; junction bases left unmatched: 8. The CDR3 DNA reads TGCGCCAGCAGCTCGGGGGGAGGGAGCCCCTACAATGAGCAGTTCTTC. This encodes CASSSGGGSPYNEQFF.